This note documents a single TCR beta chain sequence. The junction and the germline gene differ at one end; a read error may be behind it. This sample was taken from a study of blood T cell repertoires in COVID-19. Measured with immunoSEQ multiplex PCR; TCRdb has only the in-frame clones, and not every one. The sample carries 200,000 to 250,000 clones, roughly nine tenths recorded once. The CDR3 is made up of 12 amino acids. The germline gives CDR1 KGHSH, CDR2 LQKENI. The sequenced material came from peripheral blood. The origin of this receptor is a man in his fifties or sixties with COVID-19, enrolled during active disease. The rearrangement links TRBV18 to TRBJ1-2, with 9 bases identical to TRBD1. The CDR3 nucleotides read TGTGCCAGCTCACCACCGGACAGGGGCCTGTACTTC. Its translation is CASSPPDRGLYF.